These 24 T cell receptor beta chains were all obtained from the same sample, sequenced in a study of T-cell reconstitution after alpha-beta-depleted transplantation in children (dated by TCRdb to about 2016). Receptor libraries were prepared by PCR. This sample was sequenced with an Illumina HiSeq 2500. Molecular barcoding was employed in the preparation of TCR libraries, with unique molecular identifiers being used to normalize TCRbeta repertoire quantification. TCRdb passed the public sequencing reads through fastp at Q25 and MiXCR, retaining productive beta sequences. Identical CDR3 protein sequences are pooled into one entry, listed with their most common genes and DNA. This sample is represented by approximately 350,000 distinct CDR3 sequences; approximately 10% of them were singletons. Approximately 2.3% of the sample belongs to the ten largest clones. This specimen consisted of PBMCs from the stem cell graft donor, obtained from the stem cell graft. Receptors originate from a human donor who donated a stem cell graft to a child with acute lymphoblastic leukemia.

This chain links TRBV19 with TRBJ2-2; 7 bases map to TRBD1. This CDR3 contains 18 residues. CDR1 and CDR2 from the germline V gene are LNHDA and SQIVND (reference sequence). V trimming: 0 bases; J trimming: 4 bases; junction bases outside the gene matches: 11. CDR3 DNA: TGTGCCAGTAGTATAGAACCACCGGGACAGCACGTCACCGGGGAGCTGTTTTTT. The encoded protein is CASSIEPPGQHVTGELFF.

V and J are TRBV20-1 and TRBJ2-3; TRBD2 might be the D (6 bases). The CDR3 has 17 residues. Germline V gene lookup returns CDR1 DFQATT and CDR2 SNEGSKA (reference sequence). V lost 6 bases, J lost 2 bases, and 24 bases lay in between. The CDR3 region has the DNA TGCAGTGCGGGCCCCCTCTCGACGGGGGTATCCACAGATACGCAGTATTTT. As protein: CSAGPLSTGVSTDTQYF.

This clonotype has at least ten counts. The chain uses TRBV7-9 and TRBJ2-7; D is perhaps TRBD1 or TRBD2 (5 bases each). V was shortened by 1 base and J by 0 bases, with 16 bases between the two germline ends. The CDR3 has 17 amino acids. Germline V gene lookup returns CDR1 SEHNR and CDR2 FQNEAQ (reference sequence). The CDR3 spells CASSLDSWGRISYEQYF. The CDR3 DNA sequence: TGTGCCAGCAGCTTAGATTCCTGGGGACGGATCTCCTACGAGCAGTACTTC.

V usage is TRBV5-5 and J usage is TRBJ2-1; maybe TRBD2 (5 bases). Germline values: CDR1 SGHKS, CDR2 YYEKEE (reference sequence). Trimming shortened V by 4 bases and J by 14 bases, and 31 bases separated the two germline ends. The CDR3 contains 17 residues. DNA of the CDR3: TGTGCCAGCAGCCCTGGCCTCGATAGGACTGCCGGTGGGAGAGAGTTCTTC. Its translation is CASSPGLDRTAGGREFF.

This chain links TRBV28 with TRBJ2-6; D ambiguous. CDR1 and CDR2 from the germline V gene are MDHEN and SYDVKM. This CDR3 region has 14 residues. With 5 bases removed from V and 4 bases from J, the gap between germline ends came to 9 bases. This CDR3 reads CASSPTPGANVLTF. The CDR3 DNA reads TGTGCCAGCAGTCCAACACCCGGGGCCAACGTCCTGACTTTC.

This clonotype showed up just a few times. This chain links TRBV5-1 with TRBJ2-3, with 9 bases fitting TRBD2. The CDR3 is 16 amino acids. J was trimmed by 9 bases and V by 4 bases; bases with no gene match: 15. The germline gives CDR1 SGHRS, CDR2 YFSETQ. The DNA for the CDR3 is TGCGCCAGCAGCCCGAAGATAGCGGGAGTCCAGGAAACGCAGTATTTT. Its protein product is CASSPKIAGVQETQYF.

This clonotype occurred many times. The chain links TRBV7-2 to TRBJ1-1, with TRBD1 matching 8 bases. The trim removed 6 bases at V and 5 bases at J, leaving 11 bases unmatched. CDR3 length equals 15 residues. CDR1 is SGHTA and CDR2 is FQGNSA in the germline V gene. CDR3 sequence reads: CASSIQITGGTEAFF. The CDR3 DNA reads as TGTGCCAGCAGTATCCAAATTACAGGGGGAACTGAAGCTTTCTTT.

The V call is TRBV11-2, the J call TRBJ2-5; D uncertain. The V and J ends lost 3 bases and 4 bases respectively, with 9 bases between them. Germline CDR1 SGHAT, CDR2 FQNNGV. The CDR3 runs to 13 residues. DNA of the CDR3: TGTGCCAGCAGCTTGTTGTCCCGAGAGACCCAGTACTTC. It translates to CASSLLSRETQYF.

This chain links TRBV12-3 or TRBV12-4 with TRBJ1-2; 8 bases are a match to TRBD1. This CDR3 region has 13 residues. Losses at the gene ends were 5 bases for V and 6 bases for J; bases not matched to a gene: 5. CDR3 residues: CASSPTGADGYTF. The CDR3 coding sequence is TGTGCCAGCAGTCCGACAGGGGCTGATGGCTACACCTTC.

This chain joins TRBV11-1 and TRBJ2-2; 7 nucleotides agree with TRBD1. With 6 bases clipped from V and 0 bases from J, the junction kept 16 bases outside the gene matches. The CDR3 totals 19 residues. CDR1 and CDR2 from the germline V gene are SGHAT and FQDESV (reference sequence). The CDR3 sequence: CASRNLRGGAHANTGELFF. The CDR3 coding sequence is TGTGCCAGCAGGAACCTGAGAGGGGGCGCGCACGCGAACACCGGGGAGCTGTTTTTT.

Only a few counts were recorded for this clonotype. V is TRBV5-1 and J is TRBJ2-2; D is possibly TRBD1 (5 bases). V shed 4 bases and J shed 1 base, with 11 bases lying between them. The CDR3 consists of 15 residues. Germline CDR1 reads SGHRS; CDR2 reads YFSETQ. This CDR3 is CASSRLTENTGELFF. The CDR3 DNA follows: TGCGCCAGCAGCCGCCTGACAGAGAACACCGGGGAGCTGTTTTTT.

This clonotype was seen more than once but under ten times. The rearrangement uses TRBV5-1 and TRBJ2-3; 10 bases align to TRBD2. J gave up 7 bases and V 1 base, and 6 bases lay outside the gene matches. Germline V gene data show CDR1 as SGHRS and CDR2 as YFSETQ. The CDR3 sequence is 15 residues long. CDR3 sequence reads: CASSLTSGMGNTQYF. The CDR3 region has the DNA TGCGCCAGCAGCTTGACTAGCGGGATGGGGAATACGCAGTATTTT. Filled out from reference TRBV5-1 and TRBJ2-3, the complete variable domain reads KAGVTQTPRYLIKTRGQQVTLSCSPISGHRSVSWYQQTPGQGLQFLFEYFSETQRNKGNFPGRFSGRQFSNSRSEMNVSTLELGDSALYLCASSLTSGMGNTQYFGPGTRLTVL.

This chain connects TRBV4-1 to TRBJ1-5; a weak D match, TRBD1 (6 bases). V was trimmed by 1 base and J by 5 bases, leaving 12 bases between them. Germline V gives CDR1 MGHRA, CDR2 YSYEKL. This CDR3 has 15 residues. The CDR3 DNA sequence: TGCGCCAGCAGCCAAGGGTGGCAGGGGCATCAGCCCCAGCATTTT. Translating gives CASSQGWQGHQPQHF.

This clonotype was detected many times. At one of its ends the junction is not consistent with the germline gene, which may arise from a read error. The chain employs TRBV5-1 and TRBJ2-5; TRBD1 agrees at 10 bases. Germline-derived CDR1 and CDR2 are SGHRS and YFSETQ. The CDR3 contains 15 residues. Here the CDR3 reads CASSLAGTGEETQYF. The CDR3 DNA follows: TGTGCCAGCAGCTTAGCTGGGACAGGGGAAGAGACCCAGTACTTC.

This CDR3 reads CASSPKGAGYQETQYF. The CDR3 DNA reads TGTGCCAGCTCACCAAAGGGAGCTGGCTACCAAGAGACCCAGTACTTC. V gene TRBV18 combines with J gene TRBJ2-5; tentatively, D is TRBD2 (5 bases). The germline gives CDR1 KGHSH, CDR2 LQKENI. The CDR3 consists of 16 residues. V gave up 2 bases and J gave up 0 bases, with 13 bases separating them.

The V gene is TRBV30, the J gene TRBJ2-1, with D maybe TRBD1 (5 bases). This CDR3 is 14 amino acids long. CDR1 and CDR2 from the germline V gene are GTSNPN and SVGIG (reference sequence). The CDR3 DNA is TGTGCAGAGGCCGGGCAGGGTTCCTACAATGAGCAGTTCTTC. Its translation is CAEAGQGSYNEQFF. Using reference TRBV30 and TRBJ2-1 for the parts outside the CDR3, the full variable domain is SQTIHQWPATLVQPVGSPLSLECTVEGTSNPNLYWYRQAAGRGLQLLFYSVGIGQISSEVPQNLSASRPQDRQFILSSKKLLLSDSGFYLCAEAGQGSYNEQFFGPGTRLTVL.

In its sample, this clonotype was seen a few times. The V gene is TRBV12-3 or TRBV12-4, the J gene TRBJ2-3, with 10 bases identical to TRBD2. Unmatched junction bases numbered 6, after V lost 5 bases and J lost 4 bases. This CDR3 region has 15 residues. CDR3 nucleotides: TGTGCCAGCAGTCCGCGGACTAGCGGATCAGATACGCAGTATTTT. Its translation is CASSPRTSGSDTQYF.

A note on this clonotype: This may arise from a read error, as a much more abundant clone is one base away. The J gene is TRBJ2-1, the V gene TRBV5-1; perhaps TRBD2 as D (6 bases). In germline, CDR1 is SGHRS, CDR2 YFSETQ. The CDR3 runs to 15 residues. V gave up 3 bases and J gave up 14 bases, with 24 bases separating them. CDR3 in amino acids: CASSWAMTSQGGEFF. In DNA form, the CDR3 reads TGCGCCAGCAGCTGGGCGATGACTAGTCAGGGAGGCGAGTTCTTC.

CDR3 residues: CASSPLSAGGRETQYF. The CDR3 nucleotides read TGCGCCAGCAGCCCCCTCTCGGCGGGAGGCAGGGAGACCCAGTACTTC. This chain uses TRBV5-1 with TRBJ2-5; 8 nucleotides agree with TRBD2. V shed 4 bases and J 5 bases; nucleotides not matched to a gene: 13. CDR1 SGHRS and CDR2 YFSETQ come from the germline V gene. This CDR3 spans 16 amino acids.

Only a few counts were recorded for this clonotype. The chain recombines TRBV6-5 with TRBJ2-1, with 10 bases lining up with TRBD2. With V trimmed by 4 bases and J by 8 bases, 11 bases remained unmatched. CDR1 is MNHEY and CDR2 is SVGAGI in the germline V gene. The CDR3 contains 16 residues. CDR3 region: CASSSPAGGLGDEQFF. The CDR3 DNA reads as TGTGCCAGCAGTTCCCCAGCGGGAGGGCTAGGAGATGAGCAGTTCTTC.

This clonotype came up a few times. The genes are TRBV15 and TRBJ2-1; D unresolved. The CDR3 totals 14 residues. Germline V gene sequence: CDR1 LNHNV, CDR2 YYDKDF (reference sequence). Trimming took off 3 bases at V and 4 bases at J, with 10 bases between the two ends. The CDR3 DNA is TGTGCCACCAGCAGCTCCGGCCGGTACAATGAGCAGTTCTTC. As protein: CATSSSGRYNEQFF.

DNA for the CDR3: TGTGCCAGCAGCTGGGGATCGCCCACCGGGGAGCTGTTTTTT. Translation gives CASSWGSPTGELFF. V is TRBV5-4 and J is TRBJ2-2; D unresolved. Germline V gene lookup returns CDR1 SGHNT and CDR2 YYREEE (reference sequence). Trimming removed 3 bases from V and 4 bases from J, with 10 bases in between. The CDR3 has 14 amino acids.

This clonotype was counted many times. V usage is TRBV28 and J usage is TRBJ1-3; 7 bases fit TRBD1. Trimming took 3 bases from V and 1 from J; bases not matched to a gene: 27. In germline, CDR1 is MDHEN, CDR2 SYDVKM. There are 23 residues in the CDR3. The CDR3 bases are TGTGCCAGCAGTTTCATATACTCTATCGGGACAGCCTCCTTCTGGGGATCTGGAAACACCATATATTTT. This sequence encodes CASSFIYSIGTASFWGSGNTIYF.

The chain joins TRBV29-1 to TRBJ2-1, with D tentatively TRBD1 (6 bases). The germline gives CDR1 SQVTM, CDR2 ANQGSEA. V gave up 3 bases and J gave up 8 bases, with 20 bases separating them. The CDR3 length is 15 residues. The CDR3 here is CSVERSGRGVDEQFF. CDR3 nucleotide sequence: TGCAGCGTTGAGAGGTCGGGCAGGGGTGTCGATGAGCAGTTCTTC.